Following are 17 T cell receptor beta chains from one sample sequenced in a study of breast tumors, draining lymph nodes, adjacent tissues. From the multiplex PCR reads, TCRdb called clonotypes with MiXCR, one entry per CDR3 protein. The repertoire has under 150,000 distinct CDR3 sequences, 15% to 20% of them found once; the top ten carry more than 3%. Samples came from axillary lymph nodes draining the breast cancer. What was sequenced was axillary lymph node tissue. The receptor source for this set is a female donor with breast cancer. Some clones in this sample may be carry-over from other donors' samples.

At least ten counts were recorded for this clonotype. The chain uses TRBV5-1 and TRBJ2-3, with no clear D. Per the germline V gene, CDR1 is SGHRS and CDR2 is YFSETQ. This CDR3 spans 13 amino acids. Trimming stripped 6 bases from V and 5 bases from J, with 13 bases between. The DNA for the CDR3 is TGCGCCAGCACCCCCCCCAGTGGAGATACGCAGTATTTT. Its protein product is CASTPPSGDTQYF. The variable domain in full, with the rest retrieved from reference TRBV5-1 and TRBJ2-3, is KAGVTQTPRYLIKTRGQQVTLSCSPISGHRSVSWYQQTPGQGLQFLFEYFSETQRNKGNFPGRFSGRQFSNSRSEMNVSTLELGDSALYLCASTPPSGDTQYFGPGTRLTVL.

Turning to this clonotype: Given a much more abundant clone one base away, this may be a read error. This chain links TRBV19 with TRBJ2-7, with 8 positions matching TRBD2. CDR3 length: 14 amino acids. Germline CDR1 LNHDA, CDR2 SQIVND (reference sequence). The V segment lost 3 bases and the J segment 2 bases; nucleotides outside the gene matches: 3. Here the CDR3 reads CASSMSSGTYEQYF. CDR3 in DNA: TGTGCCAGTAGTATGAGTAGCGGGACCTACGAGCAGTACTTC.

The chain recombines TRBV29-1 with TRBJ1-1; TRBD1 is a possible D gene (6 bases). Between the trimmed V and J ends, which lost 7 bases and 2 bases, there was a span of 14 bases. This CDR3 region has 13 residues. Germline CDR1 and CDR2: SQVTM and ANQGSEA. The CDR3 DNA is TGCAGCGCCGTCTCGGACAGTAACACTGAAGCTTTCTTT. Translating it yields CSAVSDSNTEAFF. Based on the CDR3 plus reference TRBV29-1 and TRBJ1-1, the full variable domain is SAVISQKPSRDICQRGTSLTIQCQVDSQVTMMFWYRQQPGQSLTLIATANQGSEATYESGFVIDKFPISRPNLTFSTLTVSNMSPEDSSIYLCSAVSDSNTEAFFGQGTRLTVV.

Points on this clonotype: It may be a read error: a sequence one base away is much more abundant. Without the conserved terminal phenylalanine or tryptophan, this CDR3 likely stems from a read error. The chain combines TRBV2 with TRBJ2-2; possible D gene TRBD2, 5 bases. Germline V gives CDR1 SNHLY, CDR2 FYNNEI. This CDR3 has 14 amino acids. Trimming removed 2 bases at V and 3 bases at J, with 7 bases between. The CDR3 DNA follows: TGTGCCAGCAGTGAATTGCGGGACACCGGGGAGCTGTTTCTT. It translates to CASSELRDTGELFL.

This clonotype showed up many times. V is TRBV6-5 and J is TRBJ2-5, with a weak D call TRBD2 (6 bases). Trimming took 4 bases from V and 1 from J, leaving 10 bases between them. This CDR3 is 14 amino acids long. The germline CDR1 and CDR2 sequences are MNHEY and SVGAGI. Here the CDR3 DNA reads TGTGCCAGCAGTTTGTTGCGGGGCCAAGAGACCCAGTACTTC. Translating it yields CASSLLRGQETQYF.

In the case of this clonotype: A much larger clonotype is one base distant, so this may be a read error. This chain connects TRBV2 to TRBJ1-4; D perhaps matches TRBD1 (6 bases). V lost 11 bases to trimming and J lost 7 bases, with 17 bases between them. Germline V gives CDR1 SNHLY, CDR2 FYNNEI. The CDR3 has 13 residues. Here the CDR3 DNA reads TGTGCCTCCTTTGGGGGGGCGGGTGAAAAACTGTTTTTT. This gives the protein CASFGGAGEKLFF. The full variable domain, in which reference TRBV2 and TRBJ1-4 provide the parts outside the CDR3, is EPEVTQTPSHQVTQMGQEVILRCVPISNHLYFYWYRQILGQKVEFLVSFYNNEISEKSEIFDDQFSVERPDGSNFTLKIRSTKLEDSAMYFCASFGGAGEKLFFGSGTQLSVL.

This clonotype was detected many times. V gene TRBV20-1 combines with J gene TRBJ2-7, with D tentatively TRBD1 (5 bases). Trimming pared 6 bases from V and 0 bases from J, leaving 15 bases between. Germline V gene lookup returns CDR1 DFQATT and CDR2 SNEGSKA (reference sequence). The CDR3 runs to 14 residues. CDR3 sequence: CSAPVRGPSYEQYF. CDR3 coding DNA: TGCAGTGCCCCTGTTAGGGGTCCCTCCTACGAGCAGTACTTC.

This clonotype was seen at least ten times. Its ends do not fully match the called genes, so a read error is possible. The DNA for the CDR3 is TGCGCCAGCAGCTTTGGCCAGGGGGGGTACGAGCAGTACTTC. Translating gives CASSFGQGGYEQYF. This chain connects TRBV5-4 to TRBJ2-7, with D tentatively TRBD1 or TRBD2 (7 bases each). Looked up from germline, CDR1 is SGHNT and CDR2 is YYREEE (reference sequence). The CDR3 is 14 amino acids.

This clonotype was detected ten times or more. The chain employs TRBV7-2 and TRBJ2-1, with 11 bases fitting TRBD2. The V gene end was trimmed by 4 bases and the J gene end by 9 bases; junction bases not matched to a gene: 5. The CDR3 is 14 residues long. CDR1 is SGHTA and CDR2 is FQGNSA in the germline V gene. In nucleotides, the CDR3 is TGTGCCAGCAGCTACTTAGCGGGAGGGTTTGAGCAGTTCTTC. Its translation: CASSYLAGGFEQFF.

The rearrangement links TRBV24-1 to TRBJ2-3, with 9 bases fitting TRBD2. Per the germline V gene, CDR1 is KGHDR and CDR2 is SFDVKD. V lost 3 bases to trimming and J lost 2 bases; unmatched junction nucleotides: 2. The CDR3 has 15 residues. The CDR3 nucleotides read TGTGCCACCAGTGATCTAGCGGGGTTCACAGATACGCAGTATTTT. Encoded protein: CATSDLAGFTDTQYF.

This clonotype was counted many times. DNA of the CDR3: TGCGCCAGCAGCCAAAGGACTAGCGGGTGGGTAGATACGCAGTATTTT. Translating gives CASSQRTSGWVDTQYF. The chain recombines TRBV4-1 with TRBJ2-3; 11 nucleotides align to TRBD2. The CDR3 is 16 amino acids. Germline V lookup: CDR1 MGHRA, CDR2 YSYEKL. Trimming at V came to 2 bases and at J to 5 bases, leaving 6 bases not matched to a gene.

A note on this clonotype: This clone may be a read error of a much larger clone one base away. The chain has TRBV12-3 or TRBV12-4 and TRBJ2-3; TRBD2 agrees at 8 bases. The CDR3 spans 16 residues. The CDR3 protein is CASSFPREGRTVTQYF. The CDR3 DNA reads as TGTGCCAGCAGTTTCCCCCGGGAGGGCCGCACAGTTACGCAGTATTTT.

V is TRBV2 and J is TRBJ2-3; D is possibly TRBD2 (5 bases). The CDR3 is 14 amino acids. V lost 4 bases and J 2 bases, leaving 10 bases between the germline ends. Germline CDR1 reads SNHLY; CDR2 reads FYNNEI. Here the CDR3 reads CASSVLVPTDTQYF. The CDR3 region has the DNA TGTGCCAGCAGTGTACTAGTCCCCACAGATACGCAGTATTTT.

This clonotype was counted ten times or more. The V and J genes are TRBV14 and TRBJ2-7, with D maybe TRBD2 (5 bases). Germline V gene sequence: CDR1 SGHDN, CDR2 FVKESK. The CDR3 is 14 amino acids. V was shortened by 4 bases and J by 5 bases, with 15 bases between the two germline ends. This chain's CDR3 is CASSLSGPWNEQYF. CDR3 DNA sequence: TGTGCCAGCAGCCTAAGCGGCCCGTGGAACGAGCAGTACTTC.

This clonotype was seen a handful of times. A read error may be the cause here, since a much bigger clone is one base away. The rearrangement joins TRBV20-1 to TRBJ2-5, with 12 bases identical to TRBD2. CDR3 length: 16 residues. Germline V gene sequence: CDR1 DFQATT, CDR2 SNEGSKA (reference sequence). The CDR3 DNA reads as TGCAGTGCTAGAGATTCGGCTAGCGGGGGGGTAGAGACCCAGTGCTTC. It is translated as CSARDSASGGVETQCF.

This clonotype was recorded at least ten times. The chain employs TRBV7-3 and TRBJ2-1; tentatively, D is TRBD1 (6 bases). The V gene's germline CDR1 is SGHTA and CDR2 FQGTGA. The germline V and J ends were trimmed by 8 bases and 0 bases, with 14 bases remaining between them. This CDR3 spans 15 amino acids. This CDR3 reads CASPWGRSSYNEQFF. The CDR3 region has the DNA TGTGCCAGCCCCTGGGGGCGGAGCTCCTACAATGAGCAGTTCTTC.

In its sample, this clonotype was seen many times. The rearrangement uses TRBV9 and TRBJ2-3, with D possibly TRBD2 on 7 matching bases. The CDR3 has 14 residues. The germline V and J ends were trimmed by 4 bases and 6 bases, with 15 bases remaining between them. Germline V lookup: CDR1 SGDLS, CDR2 YYNGEE. The chain's CDR3 is CASSPHRGGDTQYF. CDR3 DNA sequence: TGTGCCAGCAGCCCCCATAGGGGGGGTGATACGCAGTATTTT.